This TCR beta chain was captured in a study of blood T cells in healthy people across ages. A second PCR of roughly 7 to 11 cycles used a sample-barcoded 5' primer and a J-beta primer mix. TCRdb processed the 5' RACE reads anew with MiXCR; each CDR3 protein has one entry. The sample holds some 1.5 million distinct CDR3 sequences, roughly 30% seen once. CDR1 is SEHNR, CDR2 FQNEAQ, per germline (reference sequence). Deletions cut 5 bases from V and 5 bases from J, with 19 bases between. This CDR3 spans 15 amino acids. This clonotype was seen a few times. The origin of this receptor is a woman in her thirties in good health. What was sequenced was blood. The genes are TRBV7-9 and TRBJ2-7; D may match TRBD1 or TRBD2 (5 bases each). The CDR3 DNA reads TGTGCCAGCAGCCTCCGGATGAGGGGTACCGACGAGCAGTACTTC. Protein: CASSLRMRGTDEQYF.